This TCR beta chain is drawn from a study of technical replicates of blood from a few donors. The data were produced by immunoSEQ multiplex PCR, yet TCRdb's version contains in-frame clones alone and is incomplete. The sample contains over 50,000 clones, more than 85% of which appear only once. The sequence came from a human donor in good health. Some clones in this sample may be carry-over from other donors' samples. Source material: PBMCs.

The CDR3 DNA sequence: TGTGCCAGCTCACCATTAGTGACTCCCACCGGGGAGCTGTTTTTT. It is translated as CASSPLVTPTGELFF. The chain uses TRBV18 and TRBJ2-2, with D unclear. This CDR3 has 15 amino acids. The V gene's germline CDR1 is KGHSH and CDR2 LQKENI. Trimming pared 2 bases from V and 4 bases from J, leaving 11 bases between.